Shown below are 21 T cell receptor beta chains from a single sample sequenced in a study of response to subunit inactivated influenza vaccine. TCRdb passed the RT-PCR reads through MiXCR, listing each CDR3 protein once. Of a few hundred thousand distinct CDR3 sequences listed, over 9.5% are singletons. This sample comprised PBMCs from blood, obtained more than 35 days after vaccination. These receptors came from a middle-aged man who received an inactivated influenza vaccine.

This clonotype was detected ten times or more. The V call is TRBV7-3, the J call TRBJ2-3, with TRBD2 matching 12 bases. From germline, CDR1 is SGHTA and CDR2 FQGTGA. The CDR3 length is 16 residues. V was pared by 4 bases and J by 3 bases, with 5 bases of the junction left unmatched. The CDR3 here is CASSSLAGGPTDTQYF. In nucleotides, the CDR3 is TGTGCCAGCAGCTCTCTAGCGGGAGGGCCTACAGATACGCAGTATTTT.

This clonotype occurred a few times. The chain links TRBV4-3 to TRBJ2-6; 7 nucleotides line up with TRBD1. Looked up from germline, CDR1 is LGHNA and CDR2 is YSLEER. This CDR3 has 18 amino acids. With 0 bases clipped from V and 0 bases from J, the junction kept 5 bases outside the gene matches. CDR3 amino acids: CASSQDRQGLSGANVLTF. DNA of the CDR3: TGCGCCAGCAGCCAAGATCGACAGGGCCTCTCTGGGGCCAACGTCCTGACTTTC.

This clonotype was recorded many times. This chain connects TRBV7-6 to TRBJ2-1; 10 bases line up with TRBD2. Unmatched junction bases numbered 16, after V lost 0 bases and J lost 2 bases. Germline assignment: CDR1 SGHVS and CDR2 FNYEAQ. This CDR3 is built from 21 residues. The CDR3 coding sequence is TGTGCCAGCAGCTTAGCCCGTTGGACTAGCGGAGAGAGGGAAACCTACAATGAGCAGTTCTTC. The encoded protein is CASSLARWTSGERETYNEQFF.

This clonotype was picked up a small number of times. The CDR3 loop reads CATSRTTEGTEAFF. The CDR3 DNA reads as TGTGCCACCAGCAGAACGACGGAGGGCACTGAAGCTTTCTTT. The chain joins TRBV15 to TRBJ1-1; D call uncertain. Trimming removed 2 bases from V and 4 bases from J, with 11 bases in between. Germline V gives CDR1 LNHNV, CDR2 YYDKDF (reference sequence). This CDR3 contains 14 residues.

This clonotype was observed a handful of times. J is TRBJ1-1 and V is TRBV6-2 or TRBV6-3; D is possibly TRBD1 (5 bases). From germline, CDR1 is MNHEY and CDR2 SVGEGT. Deletions cut 1 base from V and 2 bases from J, with 11 bases between. The CDR3 runs to 15 residues. This CDR3 reads CASSYFVRGNTEAFF. In nucleotides, the CDR3 is TGTGCCAGCAGTTACTTCGTCCGGGGCAACACTGAAGCTTTCTTT.

The chain recombines TRBV6-6 with TRBJ1-4; D perhaps matches TRBD1 (5 bases). Per germline, CDR1 MNHNY and CDR2 SVGAGI (reference sequence). CDR3 length: 13 amino acids. Trimming pared 5 bases from V and 3 bases from J, leaving 7 bases between. CDR3 sequence reads: CASSRQSNEKLFF. The CDR3 DNA is TGTGCCAGCAGTCGACAGTCTAATGAAAAACTGTTTTTT.

This clonotype was counted many times. The gene calls are TRBV28 and TRBJ1-4; D gene unclear. Per germline, CDR1 MDHEN and CDR2 SYDVKM. The CDR3 length is 14 residues. The V gene lost 3 bases and the J gene lost 5 bases, with 10 bases spanning the gap. The CDR3 DNA sequence: TGTGCCAGCAGTTTCTGGACGAACAATGAAAAACTGTTTTTT. It codes for CASSFWTNNEKLFF.

In this sample, this clonotype turned up a few times. The chain has TRBV20-1 and TRBJ2-7, with no clear D. The germline V gene has CDR1 DFQATT and CDR2 SNEGSKA (reference sequence). Trimming removed 5 bases at V and 2 bases at J, with 16 bases between. CDR3 size: 14 residues. The DNA of the CDR3 is TGCAGTGCTTCTGACCCAAACACCCCCTACGAGCAGTACTTC. This encodes CSASDPNTPYEQYF.

The rearrangement joins TRBV6-1 to TRBJ2-2, with TRBD2 identical over 13 bases. Germline V gene lookup returns CDR1 MNHNS and CDR2 SASEGT. The CDR3 loop spans 17 amino acids. V shed 6 bases and J 1 base; nucleotides not matched to a gene: 5. CDR3 protein: CASSSLAGGLNTGELFF. CDR3 nucleotide sequence: TGTGCCAGCAGCTCACTAGCGGGAGGGCTGAACACCGGGGAGCTGTTTTTT.

This clonotype was recorded many times. CDR3 sequence reads: CASSSPGTQNIQYF. CDR3 sequence (DNA): TGTGCCAGCAGCTCCCCCGGGACACAAAACATTCAGTACTTC. The J gene is TRBJ2-4, the V gene TRBV7-2, with D tentatively TRBD1 (6 bases). The CDR3 runs to 14 residues. With 4 bases removed from V and 5 bases from J, the gap between germline ends came to 12 bases. Germline assignment: CDR1 SGHTA and CDR2 FQGNSA.

The gene calls are TRBV19 and TRBJ2-2, with D tentatively TRBD1 or TRBD2 (6 bases each). V lost 0 bases and J lost 4, with 9 bases in between. Germline-derived CDR1 and CDR2 are LNHDA and SQIVND (reference sequence). CDR3 length: 15 amino acids. CDR3 DNA sequence: TGTGCCAGTAGTATAGAAGGGGGAGGCACCGGGGAGCTGTTTTTT. The encoded protein is CASSIEGGGTGELFF.

This clonotype has a count of ten or more. The chain is built from TRBV27 and TRBJ2-5, with a weak D call TRBD2 (5 bases). The V end was cut by 1 base, the J end by 3 bases, with 9 bases between. The CDR3 is 14 residues long. Germline CDR1 MNHEY, CDR2 SMNVEV (reference sequence). This CDR3 is CASSLFRGKETQYF. CDR3 nucleotides: TGTGCCAGCAGTTTATTTCGGGGTAAAGAGACCCAGTACTTC.

The gene calls are TRBV18 and TRBJ2-3; D uncertain. Looked up from germline, CDR1 is KGHSH and CDR2 is LQKENI. The CDR3 runs 15 residues. The ends were cut back, 0 bases at V and 5 bases at J, with 12 bases in the middle. The CDR3 DNA follows: TGTGCCAGCTCACCACCTATAACGTACGGAGATACGCAGTATTTT. Protein: CASSPPITYGDTQYF.

This clonotype was picked up many times. The chain is built from TRBV12-3 or TRBV12-4 and TRBJ1-1; 8 bases agree with TRBD1. The length of the CDR3 is 15 residues. Trimming removed 3 bases from V and 0 bases from J; junction bases left unmatched: 3. The CDR3 sequence is CASSLYRGVNTEAFF. CDR3 DNA sequence: TGTGCCAGCAGTTTGTACAGGGGGGTGAACACTGAAGCTTTCTTT.

This clonotype was recorded a few times. This sequence joins TRBV5-6 and TRBJ1-2; 9 bases are a match to TRBD1. This CDR3 has 16 amino acids. CDR1 and CDR2 from the germline V gene are SGHDT and YYEEEE. The V gene end was trimmed by 0 bases and the J gene end by 3 bases; junction bases not matched to a gene: 6. CDR3: CASSLEGTGGDYGYTF. The CDR3 nucleotides read TGTGCCAGCAGCTTGGAAGGCACAGGGGGCGACTATGGCTACACCTTC.

Ten or more counts support this clonotype. The chain recombines TRBV5-1 with TRBJ2-1, with TRBD2 matching 13 bases. V trimming: 4 bases; J trimming: 4 bases; junction bases outside the gene matches: 5. The CDR3 has 16 residues. The germline V gene encodes CDR1 SGHRS and CDR2 YFSETQ. DNA of the CDR3: TGCGCCAGCAGCCTACAGGGACTAGCGGGATACAATGAGCAGTTCTTC. Residues: CASSLQGLAGYNEQFF.

CDR3 residues: CASTKGLAGFPETQYF. For the CDR3, the DNA is TGTGCCAGCACCAAGGGACTAGCGGGGTTTCCAGAGACCCAGTACTTC. The chain joins TRBV6-2 or TRBV6-3 to TRBJ2-5, with 13 bases that match TRBD2. The CDR3 loop spans 16 amino acids. V shed 7 bases and J 4 bases; nucleotides not matched to a gene: 9. Germline CDR1 and CDR2: MNHEY and SVGEGT.

This clonotype has more than one count but fewer than ten. This chain connects TRBV6-5 to TRBJ2-1, with 11 bases identical to TRBD2. The germline V gene encodes CDR1 MNHEY and CDR2 SVGAGI. V was pared by 3 bases and J by 2 bases, with 12 bases of the junction left unmatched. This CDR3 is 19 amino acids long. CDR3 sequence: CASSYMGSGRASPYNEQFF. The CDR3 coding sequence is TGTGCCAGCAGTTATATGGGTAGCGGGAGGGCCAGTCCCTACAATGAGCAGTTCTTC.

The V gene is TRBV21-1, the J gene TRBJ2-3; no DNA check was done on the table's D call, TRBD2. TRBV21-1 represents a pseudogene. The CDR3 contains 17 residues. The CDR3 region has the DNA TGTGCCAGCAGCAAAGGTCTTATGGCAGGGACCTGGGATACGCAGTATTTT. Translated, it gives CASSKGLMAGTWDTQYF.

This clonotype was recorded at least ten times. The chain employs TRBV25-1 and TRBJ1-6; TRBD1 matches at 7 bases. J was trimmed by 9 bases and V by 5 bases; bases with no gene match: 7. The germline gives CDR1 MGHDK, CDR2 SYGVNS. The CDR3 loop spans 14 amino acids. CDR3 residues: CASSKTGRGSPLHF. The DNA for the CDR3 is TGTGCCAGCAGTAAGACAGGGCGGGGTTCACCCCTCCACTTT.

The table lists this clonotype with a few counts. V usage is TRBV18 and J usage is TRBJ2-7; 7 bases match TRBD1. This CDR3 spans 15 amino acids. J was trimmed by 3 bases and V by 1 base; bases with no gene match: 6. Germline values: CDR1 KGHSH, CDR2 LQKENI. The CDR3 nucleotides read TGTGCCAGCTCACCACAGTCGACAGGGAACTACGAGCAGTACTTC. This codes for CASSPQSTGNYEQYF.